Presented here are 7 T cell receptor beta chains from one specimen sequenced in a study of OX40 agonist ivuxolimab in advanced cancers. Method: immunoSEQ multiplex PCR; TCRdb's copy keeps in-frame clones and lacks some. Seen here are about 61,000 clones, around 92% observed once, and the top ten hold about a quarter. The sample consisted of CD4+ or CD8+ T cells sorted from blood, taken in a trial of the OX40 agonist ivuxolimab. These receptors all come from an adult with an advanced solid tumor such as melanoma, head and neck, liver or kidney cancer.

This chain uses TRBV30 with TRBJ2-1; tentatively, D is TRBD2 (5 bases). Germline CDR1 is GTSNPN and CDR2 is SVGIG (reference sequence). V was trimmed by 1 base and J by 3 bases, leaving 16 bases between them. The CDR3 covers 16 residues. As DNA, the CDR3 is TGTGCCTGGAGTGGAGTCGTGGGAGTTATCTACAATGAGCAGTTCTTC. This gives the protein CAWSGVVGVIYNEQFF.

The chain carries TRBV7-3 and TRBJ2-7; D not certain. Germline V gene lookup returns CDR1 SGHTA and CDR2 FQGTGA. This CDR3 comprises 13 residues. Between the trimmed V and J ends, which lost 6 bases and 0 bases, there was a span of 9 bases. CDR3 protein: CASSSRSSYEQYF. CDR3 nucleotide sequence: TGTGCCAGCAGTTCCCGATCCTCCTACGAGCAGTACTTC.

The chain employs TRBV27 and TRBJ1-2; perhaps TRBD1 as D (5 bases). This CDR3 comprises 17 residues. V gave up 5 bases and J gave up 6 bases, with 25 bases separating them. Germline V gene lookup returns CDR1 MNHEY and CDR2 SMNVEV (reference sequence). CDR3 in DNA: TGTGCCAGCAGTCCTTATATCTCGGGCAGGGTGCCAGATGGCTACACCTTC. It yields the protein CASSPYISGRVPDGYTF.

The chain is built from TRBV2 and TRBJ2-7; no definite D call. Germline lookup yields CDR1 SNHLY and CDR2 FYNNEI. Trimming left V 5 bases short and J 0 bases short, with 2 bases between. The CDR3 runs to 11 residues. The CDR3 sequence: CASSLSYEQYF. The CDR3 DNA sequence: TGTGCCAGCAGTCTCTCCTACGAGCAGTACTTC.

This chain links TRBV27 with TRBJ2-1, with TRBD1 identical over 7 bases. J gave up 0 bases and V 1 base, and 0 bases lay outside the gene matches. CDR3 length: 15 residues. Germline CDR1 MNHEY, CDR2 SMNVEV (reference sequence). DNA of the CDR3: TGTGCCAGCAGTTTATGGGACAGCTCCTACAATGAGCAGTTCTTC. Its translation: CASSLWDSSYNEQFF.

CDR3 in DNA: TGTGCCAGCGACCTGAGGGTCGGGAGTGCAGATACGCAGTATTTT. It specifies CASDLRVGSADTQYF. This chain joins TRBV6-1 and TRBJ2-3, with D perhaps matching TRBD2 (6 bases). The V gene's germline CDR1 is MNHNS and CDR2 SASEGT. Between the trimmed V and J ends, which lost 8 bases and 4 bases, there was a span of 19 bases. The length of the CDR3 is 15 residues.

V is TRBV7-2 and J is TRBJ1-4, with D maybe TRBD1 (6 bases). The V end lost 5 bases, the J end lost 8 bases, and 18 bases lay between the germline ends. CDR3 size: 15 residues. Germline V lookup: CDR1 SGHTA, CDR2 FQGNSA. The chain's CDR3 is CASSPTGQIGEKLFF. CDR3 nucleotides: TGTGCCAGCAGCCCAACAGGGCAGATAGGGGAAAAACTGTTTTTT.